This T cell receptor (beta chain) was profiled in a study of CD8+ T cells in alopecia areata (dated by TCRdb to the late 2010s). In terms of the full investigation: The treated patients took part in an open-label pilot trial in which moderate-to-severe alopecia areata was treated with oral tofacitinib at 5 to 10 mg twice daily. RNA was extracted with the PAXgene miRNA kit for fixed scalp, the miRNeasy kit for PBMCs, and the RNeasy kit for mouse skin. Patients stayed on tofacitinib for 6 to 18 months and then had 6 months of follow-up off drug so that delayed response and recurrence could be assessed. Biopsies were taken from tofacitinib-treated patients at baseline and at 4 and 24 weeks of treatment, and a later scalp biopsy was taken in several of the tofacitinib-treated patients. Scalp clonality was compared across normal scalp (n=4), patchy alopecia areata scalp (n=8), and alopecia totalis/universalis scalp (n=8). Scalp tissue and sorted CD4+ and CD8+ peripheral blood T cells from patchy and totalis/universalis alopecia areata patients and from healthy controls were covered by human TCRbeta sequencing. In both human patients and the C3H/HeJ mouse model, the study applied high-throughput TCRbeta sequencing to look at T cell clonal expansion in alopecia areata. The SALT score, which quantifies the percentage of affected scalp surface area, was used to measure disease severity in treated patients. TCRbeta CDR3 regions were amplified by immunoSEQ multiplex PCR using 35 Vbeta forward and 13 Jbeta reverse primers. Broad study findings and their caveats: Because the treated cohort was small and included a single nonresponder, larger studies are needed to assess links between baseline CD8+ expansion and response. Shared TCR sequences between patients were less evident than in mice, which may be partly attributable to HLA diversity in the patient population. Compared with normal scalp, lesional scalp had higher clonality and more expanded CD8+ clones, particularly in alopecia totalis/universalis, a pattern that suggests antigenic drive. During tofacitinib treatment, many expanded lesional clones stuck around in both scalp and blood, and this persistence may partly explain why relapse happens after treatment is stopped. Unlike mouse skin, where gammadelta T cells dominate, normal human skin contains resident alphabeta T cells that get sequenced too, which complicates analysis of the scalp TCR repertoire. Tofacitinib significantly lowered scalp clonality and the number of expanded CD8+ clones among the top 100 scalp clones.

A word on this clone: Its antigen is not yet known. No base qualities exist here, and no much larger clone lies one base off it.

Libraries were prepared through the immunoSEQ multiplex PCR assay. For TCR sequencing, RNA was extracted from every sample and reverse transcribed into cDNA to serve as template. First-strand cDNA was synthesized using SuperScript III with a 2:1 mix of oligo-dT and random hexamers. A synthetic immune receptor repertoire was used to measure amplification bias, and any remaining bias was corrected computationally. From the authors' description of their analysis: Raw reads were preprocessed to remove errors, and CDR3 was defined according to IMGT conventions as the region from the conserved cysteine to phenylalanine. Clonality was computed by normalizing Shannon entropy by log2 of the number of productive unique TCRs and subtracting the result from 1. Scalp TCRbeta sequences were cross-referenced with sorted blood CD4 and CD8 repertoires so that the CD4 or CD8 identity of scalp clones could be inferred. Not all clones reach the TCRdb copy of this immuneACCESS table, which keeps in-frame sequences only. Checked studies attribute under half of the gap to unresolved V genes and leave the rest unexplained. Clonal size and the V and J genes are those of that table, whereas D and trimming came from the DNA. The sample contains 170,000 or so clones, about 60% of them found a single time. The top ten clonotypes cover around 12% of the sample.

The CDR3, from cysteine to phenylalanine, totals 12 residues. Only CDR3 DNA remains: 36 bases, in frame from the first base. The germline V gene encodes CDR1 SGHDT and CDR2 YYEEEE. Trimming takes 3 bases from V and 0 bases from J, and the germline ends sit 3 bases apart. The time point tag for this specimen amounts to: about 5 months on oral tofacitinib. The treatment or condition label on this specimen signifies: oral pan-JAK inhibitor, 5-10 mg twice daily. From alopecia areata patients, peripheral blood was collected along with lesional scalp punch biopsies. PBMCs were isolated by density centrifugation and stained for CD3, CD4 and CD8, after which CD4+ and CD8+ T cells were sorted on a FACSAria.

The chain is encoded by TRBV5-6 joined to TRBJ1-1; the D gene cannot be named for sure. This material consisted of CD8+ T cells sorted from blood, taken at week 24, from a patient treated with tofacitinib. This clonotype was obtained from a human donor with alopecia areata. The CDR3 here reads CASSYVNTEAFF. At the DNA level, the sequence is TGTGCCAGCAGCTACGTGAACACTGAAGCTTTCTTT.